Given below is one T cell receptor (beta chain) in context. This record belongs to a study of blood T cell repertoires in COVID-19. About the study: T cells, B-cell-depleted T cells, or PBMCs supplied cDNA or gDNA.

This table comes from immunoSEQ multiplex PCR, and its TCRdb copy is limited to in-frame clones, with some not included. There are under 350,000 clones in the sample; roughly 90% occur only once, and roughly 2.6% lies in the top ten. Sequencing was performed on PBMCs or T cells enriched from blood (not recorded which). The sequence derives from a man in his sixties who had recovered from COVID-19.

The CDR3: CASSSGSGQETQYF. Written as DNA, the CDR3 is TGTGCCAGCAGCTCCGGTAGCGGACAAGAGACCCAGTACTTC. The chain carries TRBV7-3 and TRBJ2-5; the D gene is possibly TRBD2 (6 bases). The CDR3 contains 14 residues. Germline V gene sequence: CDR1 SGHTA, CDR2 FQGTGA. With 4 bases removed from V and 2 bases from J, the gap between germline ends came to 11 bases.